This TCR beta chain was sequenced for a study of molecular identifiers for immune sequencing clone quantification. Libraries used roughly 20,000 to 1,000,000 sorted naive CD8 T cells and 10%, 30% or 50% RNA input. This clonotype was observed many times. What it binds is not known. Listed TCR primers, together with previously described methods, were used for the bulk TCR libraries. In TCRdb, the PCR reads were re-called with MiXCR into one record per CDR3 protein. This sample has hundreds of thousands of distinct CDR3 sequences; 24% occur once, and the top ten carry 0.65% to 0.75%. Study-level results: Investigators reportedly could detect spiked Jurkat TCR RNA from one cell among about a million naive cells.

Germline V gene lookup returns CDR1 SGHVS and CDR2 FNYEAQ. The CDR3 runs to 14 residues. Trimming left V 5 bases short and J 7 bases short, with 18 bases between. The chain carries TRBV7-6 and TRBJ2-7, with D unclear. Sample: naive CD8+ T cells from blood, with Jurkat cell RNA spiked in. Subset specified: FACS-sorted CD8+CD4-CCR7+CD45RA+ naive T cells. The clonotype originates from a human donor in good health. Some libraries in this study had Jurkat cell RNA spiked in. The CDR3 nucleotides are TGTGCCAGCAGCCCGTCGTTAGTGACCCGGGAGCAGTACTTC. It translates to CASSPSLVTREQYF. Filled out from reference TRBV7-6 and TRBJ2-7, the complete variable domain reads GAGVSQSPRYKVTKRGQDVALRCDPISGHVSLYWYRQALGQGPEFLTYFNYEAQQDKSGLPNDRFSAERPEGSISTLTIQRTEQRDSAMYRCASSPSLVTREQYFGPGTRLTVT.